The 26 T cell receptor beta chains below come from one sample, sequenced in a study of T cell responses to AZD1222 COVID-19 vaccine. TCRdb's table, derived via immunoSEQ multiplex PCR, lists solely in-frame clones and lacks some. The data contain fewer than 250,000 clones, about 93% of them singletons. This material consisted of peripheral blood, taken on day 0 of MenACWY control vaccination. The receptors come from an adult in good health.

This clone has a handful of counts. The chain links TRBV20-1 to TRBJ2-5; 7 nucleotides line up with TRBD1. Germline V gene lookup returns CDR1 DFQATT and CDR2 SNEGSKA (reference sequence). This CDR3 has 13 amino acids. With V trimmed by 3 bases and J by 5 bases, 6 bases remained unmatched. The CDR3 protein is CSASKGAMETQYF. The CDR3, as DNA: TGCAGTGCTAGTAAGGGGGCAATGGAGACCCAGTACTTC.

This chain links TRBV5-4 with TRBJ2-5; weak D call: TRBD2 (6 bases). Germline values: CDR1 SGHNT, CDR2 YYREEE (reference sequence). CDR3 size: 16 residues. Trimming took off 1 base at V and 0 bases at J, with 13 bases between the two ends. The CDR3 loop is CASSLRLGGYQETQYF. The CDR3 bases are TGTGCCAGCAGCTTGCGACTTGGGGGGTACCAAGAGACCCAGTACTTC.

Only one count was recorded for this clone. V is TRBV19 and J is TRBJ2-1, with a tentative D call TRBD1 (7 bases). The germline V gene has CDR1 LNHDA and CDR2 SQIVND (reference sequence). The V and J ends lost 4 bases and 1 base respectively, with 20 bases between them. The CDR3 is 18 residues long. CDR3 sequence (DNA): TGTGCCAGTAGTACCCTCGTGGAGGGGGCGAGTTCCTACAATGAGCAGTTCTTC. Translation gives CASSTLVEGASSYNEQFF.

The rearrangement uses TRBV4-3 and TRBJ1-4, with 8 bases identical to TRBD1. The V gene end was trimmed by 0 bases and the J gene end by 8 bases; junction bases not matched to a gene: 2. CDR1 LGHNA and CDR2 YSLEER come from the germline V gene. This CDR3 has 14 residues. CDR3 sequence: CASSQDYRGEKLFF. The CDR3 DNA follows: TGCGCCAGCAGCCAAGATTACAGGGGGGAAAAACTGTTTTTT.

This chain links TRBV30 with TRBJ1-1; the D is unclear. V lost 1 base and J lost 0, with 6 bases in between. The CDR3 loop spans 13 amino acids. Germline CDR1 is GTSNPN and CDR2 is SVGIG (reference sequence). DNA of the CDR3: TGTGCCTGGAGTGGCCAGATGAACACTGAAGCTTTCTTT. The encoded protein is CAWSGQMNTEAFF.

The V and J genes are TRBV11-2 and TRBJ1-1; unclear D gene. The CDR3 has 18 residues. Trimming took 3 bases from V and 0 from J, leaving 20 bases between them. From germline, CDR1 is SGHAT and CDR2 FQNNGV. The DNA for the CDR3 is TGTGCCAGCAGCTTGAGGCGCGTGGATCTGTACATGAACACTGAAGCTTTCTTT. Its translation: CASSLRRVDLYMNTEAFF.

The rearrangement uses TRBV12-3 or TRBV12-4 and TRBJ2-7, with D tentatively TRBD2 (6 bases). V was clipped by 0 bases and J by 13 bases, with 13 bases between them. The CDR3 sequence is 12 residues long. CDR3 loop: CASSLAPTRPYF. In nucleotides, the CDR3 is TGTGCCAGCAGTTTAGCGCCGACTAGGCCCTACTTC.

CDR3 nucleotides: TGTGCCAGCAGCTTCCTTGGGGGGATCGGAAACACCATATATTTT. This translates into CASSFLGGIGNTIYF. The chain employs TRBV5-4 and TRBJ1-3; D is possibly TRBD1 (5 bases). Germline V gene sequence: CDR1 SGHNT, CDR2 YYREEE (reference sequence). The CDR3 runs to 15 residues. Deletions cut 2 bases from V and 4 bases from J, with 13 bases between.

In this sample, this clone turned up a few times. This chain joins TRBV4-1 and TRBJ2-1; D gene ambiguous. V lost 1 base and J lost 0, with 13 bases in between. The germline V gene has CDR1 MGHRA and CDR2 YSYEKL. CDR3 length: 17 amino acids. The CDR3 here is CASSQVLAPSSYNEQFF. The CDR3 coding sequence is TGCGCCAGCAGCCAAGTTTTGGCCCCCAGCTCCTACAATGAGCAGTTCTTC.

The chain uses TRBV11-2 and TRBJ1-3; D remains unclear. V lost 1 base, J lost 8 bases, and 12 bases lay in between. CDR1 is SGHAT and CDR2 is FQNNGV in the germline V gene. The CDR3 loop spans 14 amino acids. The CDR3 DNA is TGTGCCAGCAGCTTAGTGGCCAGGTGGGACACCATATATTTT. It encodes CASSLVARWDTIYF.

The chain uses TRBV5-6 and TRBJ2-7, with a possible D match to TRBD2 (6 bases). The CDR3 sequence is 16 residues long. V lost 3 bases and J 5 bases, leaving 21 bases between the germline ends. Looked up from germline, CDR1 is SGHDT and CDR2 is YYEEEE. The CDR3 DNA follows: TGTGCCAGCAGCTCGGGGGTAGGTTTCGGGATCGACGAGCAGTACTTC. Translating gives CASSSGVGFGIDEQYF.

The chain recombines TRBV12-5 with TRBJ1-1; TRBD1 matches at 12 bases. V gave up 1 base and J gave up 5 bases; unmatched junction bases: 5. The CDR3 loop spans 16 amino acids. Germline CDR1 and CDR2: LGHNT and FRNRAP. CDR3 protein: CASGLASGQGATEAFF. The CDR3 DNA sequence: TGTGCTAGTGGTTTGGCTTCGGGACAGGGGGCTACTGAAGCTTTCTTT.

CDR3 nucleotide sequence: TGTGCCAGCAGTTACGCACAGGCGCGGACTGAAGCTTTCTTT. Amino acid sequence: CASSYAQARTEAFF. The chain employs TRBV6-5 and TRBJ1-1, with D possibly being TRBD1 (5 bases). V gave up 2 bases and J gave up 5 bases, with 12 bases separating them. In germline, CDR1 is MNHEY, CDR2 SVGAGI. The CDR3 contains 14 residues.

The rearrangement links TRBV7-9 to TRBJ2-7, with 7 positions matching TRBD1. Germline CDR1 and CDR2: SEHNR and FQNEAQ (reference sequence). The CDR3 is 13 residues long. V gave up 4 bases and J gave up 6 bases; unmatched junction bases: 6. CDR3 bases: TGTGCCAGCAGCTCGGGACAGCTTTCCGAGCAGTACTTC. This encodes CASSSGQLSEQYF.

The J gene is TRBJ1-2, the V gene TRBV11-2, with 7 bases identical to TRBD1. The CDR3 sequence is 15 residues long. Germline assignment: CDR1 SGHAT and CDR2 FQNNGV. V lost 5 bases, J lost 6 bases, and 12 bases stayed unmatched. CDR3 in DNA: TGTGCCAGCAGCCCCTCCGTTCAGGGGGGAAATGGCTACACCTTC. It specifies CASSPSVQGGNGYTF.

The chain couples TRBV4-3 to TRBJ1-4; TRBD1 agrees at 9 bases. Per the germline V gene, CDR1 is LGHNA and CDR2 is YSLEER. The CDR3 has 13 residues. V was clipped by 8 bases and J by 8 bases; unmatched bases: 6. CDR3 DNA: TGCGCCAGCGGGGACAGGGCCCGGGAAAAACTGTTTTTT. Translation gives CASGDRAREKLFF.

The V call is TRBV7-2, the J call TRBJ1-3, with D tentatively TRBD1 (5 bases). V lost 5 bases and J lost 0, with 17 bases in between. The CDR3 consists of 17 residues. The V gene's germline CDR1 is SGHTA and CDR2 FQGNSA. Here the CDR3 DNA reads TGTGCCAGCAGCCGGAGGGGCCAGGGATCCTCTGGAAACACCATATATTTT. Its protein is CASSRRGQGSSGNTIYF.

This rearrangement joins TRBV7-9 to TRBJ2-3, with D possibly being TRBD2 (5 bases). This CDR3 comprises 16 residues. Trimming took 5 bases from V and 0 from J, leaving 15 bases between them. Germline values: CDR1 SEHNR, CDR2 FQNEAQ (reference sequence). The CDR3 DNA reads TGTGCCAGCAGCCAAGGAACGGAGGCTAGCACAGATACGCAGTATTTT. Translating gives CASSQGTEASTDTQYF.

For the CDR3, the DNA is TGTGCCAGCTCACCACCGGGGAGCACTGAAGCTTTCTTT. Its protein is CASSPPGSTEAFF. The chain is built from TRBV18 and TRBJ1-1; D remains unclear. Germline loops: CDR1 KGHSH, CDR2 LQKENI. V lost 0 bases, J lost 4 bases, and 6 bases lay in between. CDR3 length: 13 residues.

This clone was counted once. The CDR3 here is CASSLGTVPNYGYTF. CDR3 nucleotide sequence: TGCGCCAGCAGCCTTGGGACGGTTCCTAACTATGGCTACACCTTC. V usage is TRBV4-3 and J usage is TRBJ1-2; D is perhaps TRBD1 (5 bases). The CDR3 runs to 15 residues. Germline V gene data show CDR1 as LGHNA and CDR2 as YSLEER. The V gene lost 4 bases and the J gene lost 0 bases, with 12 bases spanning the gap.

The CDR3 reads CACWGGNTGELFF. CDR3 sequence (DNA): TGTGCCTGCTGGGGGGGCAACACCGGGGAGCTGTTTTTT. The genes are TRBV28 and TRBJ2-2, with D possibly being TRBD2 (7 bases). V shed 11 bases and J shed 2 bases, with 12 bases lying between them. The germline gives CDR1 MDHEN, CDR2 SYDVKM. There are 13 residues in the CDR3.

The chain uses TRBV27 and TRBJ1-2; TRBD1 is a possible D gene (5 bases). Trimming stripped 0 bases from V and 4 bases from J, with 9 bases between. CDR3 length: 14 residues. CDR1 and CDR2 (germline): MNHEY, SMNVEV (reference sequence). The CDR3: CASSLSLGPYGYTF. Written as DNA, the CDR3 is TGTGCCAGCAGTTTATCTCTGGGACCCTATGGCTACACCTTC.

The chain carries TRBV4-2 and TRBJ2-2; 8 nucleotides agree with TRBD1. The CDR3 length is 15 residues. From germline, CDR1 is LGHNA and CDR2 YNFKEQ. The junction had 5 bases not matched to a gene; V was cut back by 4 bases and J by 4 bases. The DNA of the CDR3 is TGTGCCAGCAGCCTCGGACAGGGACCCACCGGGGAGCTGTTTTTT. Translation: CASSLGQGPTGELFF.

V is TRBV7-9 and J is TRBJ2-7, with D perhaps TRBD2 (6 bases). The ends were cut back, 6 bases at V and 1 base at J, with 7 bases in the middle. The CDR3 consists of 12 residues. CDR1 SEHNR and CDR2 FQNEAQ come from the germline V gene (reference sequence). CDR3 residues: CASRGGSYEQYF. The CDR3, as DNA: TGTGCCAGCAGGGGGGGTTCCTACGAGCAGTACTTC. Complete variable domain (other parts from reference TRBV7-9 and TRBJ2-7): DTGVSQNPRHKITKRGQNVTFRCDPISEHNRLYWYRQTLGQGPEFLTYFQNEAQLEKSRLLSDRFSAERPKGSFSTLEIQRTEQGDSAMYLCASRGGSYEQYFGPGTRLTVT.

This clone was seen a single time. The junction does not match germline at one end; this may be a read error. This CDR3 is also generated by other DNA sequences in the sample. This sequence joins TRBV5-1 and TRBJ2-7, with D perhaps TRBD1 (5 bases). This CDR3 has 15 residues. CDR1 is SGHRS, CDR2 YFSETQ, per germline. The CDR3 DNA is TGCGCTAGCAGCTTGGCGGCAGGGCCTTCCTACGAGCAGTACTTC. Its translation is CASSLAAGPSYEQYF. Complete variable domain (other parts from reference TRBV5-1 and TRBJ2-7): KAGVTQTPRYLIKTRGQQVTLSCSPISGHRSVSWYQQTPGQGLQFLFEYFSETQRNKGNFPGRFSGRQFSNSRSEMNVSTLELGDSALYLCASSLAAGPSYEQYFGPGTRLTVT.

The rearrangement uses TRBV9 and TRBJ1-3, with D maybe TRBD1 (5 bases). Trimming shortened V by 0 bases and J by 2 bases, and 12 bases separated the two germline ends. The germline gives CDR1 SGDLS, CDR2 YYNGEE. The CDR3 has 16 residues. CDR3 sequence (DNA): TGTGCCAGCAGCGTAGGTCTGGGGGACGCTGGAAACACCATATATTTT. This codes for CASSVGLGDAGNTIYF.